What follows are 17 T cell receptor beta chains derived from one specimen sequenced in a study of radiotherapy plus CTLA-4 blockade in lung cancer. TCRdb's copy holds only in-frame clones and misses some; the assay was immunoSEQ multiplex PCR. This table has about 120,000 clones, 90% appearing once. This material consisted of peripheral blood, taken from a patient treated with radiotherapy plus ipilimumab. These TCRs come from a human donor with non-small cell lung cancer that progressed on radiotherapy plus ipilimumab.

The chain combines TRBV15 with TRBJ1-5; D remains ambiguous. V lost 0 bases to trimming and J lost 6 bases, with 3 bases between them. Germline V gives CDR1 LNHNV, CDR2 YYDKDF (reference sequence). The CDR3 is 12 residues long. In nucleotides, the CDR3 is TGTGCCACCAGCAGAGACGGTCAGCCCCAGCATTTT. Translation: CATSRDGQPQHF.

The chain carries TRBV9 and TRBJ1-2; 7 nucleotides agree with TRBD1. Germline lookup yields CDR1 SGDLS and CDR2 YYNGEE. Trimming cost V 4 bases and J 4 bases; bases outside gene matches: 13. The CDR3 is 16 amino acids. The CDR3 DNA follows: TGTGCCAGCAGCTTCCGACAGGGCCGGGGGTTCTATGGCTACACCTTC. Protein: CASSFRQGRGFYGYTF.

The V gene is TRBV15, the J gene TRBJ2-1; a possible D gene is TRBD2 (5 bases). This CDR3 is built from 14 residues. The germline V and J ends were trimmed by 1 base and 7 bases, with 11 bases remaining between them. Looked up from germline, CDR1 is LNHNV and CDR2 is YYDKDF (reference sequence). CDR3 sequence (DNA): TGTGCCACCAGCAGAGGTGAGGGATGGAATGAGCAGTTCTTC. This encodes CATSRGEGWNEQFF. The full variable domain, completed using reference TRBV15 and TRBJ2-1, is DAMVIQNPRYQVTQFGKPVTLSCSQTLNHNVMYWYQQKSSQAPKLLFHYYDKDFNNEADTPDNFQSRRPNTSFCFLDIRSPGLGDTAMYLCATSRGEGWNEQFFGPGTRLTVL.

The V and J genes are TRBV27 and TRBJ2-3; D possibly corresponds to TRBD1 (6 bases). The V and J ends lost 3 bases and 2 bases respectively, with 21 bases between them. The CDR3 loop spans 18 amino acids. Germline loops: CDR1 MNHEY, CDR2 SMNVEV (reference sequence). The CDR3 sequence: CASSFGGLDRRATDTQYF. In DNA form, the CDR3 reads TGTGCCAGCAGTTTTGGTGGACTTGACAGGCGGGCCACAGATACGCAGTATTTT.

V gene TRBV5-1 combines with J gene TRBJ2-2; TRBD2 matches at 9 bases. V shed 4 bases and J 4 bases; nucleotides not matched to a gene: 14. The CDR3 consists of 18 residues. The germline gives CDR1 SGHRS, CDR2 YFSETQ. The DNA for the CDR3 is TGCGCCAGCAGCCTGAACTCCGGAGGGACTAGCCTCACCGGGGAGCTGTTTTTT. Its protein product is CASSLNSGGTSLTGELFF.

V is TRBV2 and J is TRBJ2-5; D may be TRBD1 (6 bases). The V end lost 4 bases, the J end lost 2 bases, and 11 bases lay between the germline ends. In germline, CDR1 is SNHLY, CDR2 FYNNEI. The CDR3 loop spans 14 amino acids. CDR3 region: CASSGGLLQETQYF. As DNA, the CDR3 is TGTGCCAGCAGTGGGGGGCTACTACAAGAGACCCAGTACTTC.

The V gene is TRBV7-9, the J gene TRBJ2-2; D is undetermined. V lost 6 bases to trimming and J lost 2 bases, with 10 bases between them. The CDR3 has 14 residues. Germline CDR1 SEHNR, CDR2 FQNEAQ (reference sequence). The CDR3 sequence: CASRAGPNTGELFF. CDR3 DNA: TGTGCCAGCAGGGCCGGGCCAAACACCGGGGAGCTGTTTTTT.

The J gene is TRBJ1-2, the V gene TRBV25-1, with 7 bases identical to TRBD1. Germline loops: CDR1 MGHDK, CDR2 SYGVNS. The CDR3 spans 13 residues. V trimming: 5 bases; J trimming: 5 bases; junction bases outside the gene matches: 5. Here the CDR3 reads CASSFRDRYGYTF. CDR3 nucleotides: TGTGCCAGCAGTTTCCGGGACAGATATGGCTACACCTTC.

Of note for this clone: Other DNA sequences in this sample translate to the same CDR3. J is TRBJ1-1 and V is TRBV20-1; D remains unclear. Trimming removed 3 bases at V and 2 bases at J, with 4 bases between. Germline CDR1 DFQATT, CDR2 SNEGSKA (reference sequence). The CDR3 consists of 11 residues. The CDR3 region is CSARGNTEAFF. In DNA, the CDR3 is TGCAGTGCTAGGGGAAACACTGAAGCTTTCTTT.

The chain links TRBV9 to TRBJ1-3; D uncertain. Trimming left V 0 bases short and J 1 base short, with 8 bases between. Germline-derived CDR1 and CDR2 are SGDLS and YYNGEE. The CDR3 has 15 amino acids. Here the CDR3 reads CASSVASQSGNTIYF. DNA for the CDR3: TGTGCCAGCAGCGTAGCGTCCCAGTCTGGAAACACCATATATTTT. Full variable domain (remainder filled in from reference TRBV9 and TRBJ1-3): DSGVTQTPKHLITATGQRVTLRCSPRSGDLSVYWYQQSLDQGLQFLIQYYNGEERAKGNILERFSAQQFPDLHSELNLSSLELGDSALYFCASSVASQSGNTIYFGEGSWLTVV.

V usage is TRBV6-1 and J usage is TRBJ2-1; 9 positions agree with TRBD2. This CDR3 spans 15 amino acids. CDR1 and CDR2 from the germline V gene are MNHNS and SASEGT. The junction had 10 bases not matched to a gene; V was cut back by 4 bases and J by 9 bases. CDR3 region: CASSARGSGSGEQFF. CDR3 in DNA: TGTGCCAGCAGTGCCCGGGGTAGCGGGAGTGGTGAGCAGTTCTTC.

To note about this clone: Different DNA sequences within this sample yield the same CDR3. J is TRBJ2-3 and V is TRBV5-1; 7 bases map to TRBD2. Germline V CDR1 and CDR2: SGHRS, YFSETQ. V dropped 4 bases and J dropped 2; count of bases not matched to a gene: 4. This CDR3 comprises 14 residues. CDR3 in DNA: TGCGCCAGCAGCGCGGGAGACTCCACAGATACGCAGTATTTT. Its translation: CASSAGDSTDTQYF.

The rearrangement joins TRBV5-1 to TRBJ2-2; the match to TRBD2 covers 9 bases. Germline trimming cut 2 bases from V and 5 bases from J; bases unmatched to any gene: 7. CDR3 size: 16 residues. CDR1 is SGHRS, CDR2 YFSETQ, per germline. CDR3 coding DNA: TGCGCCAGCAGCTTAGAGAGTAGCGGGGGAACCGGGGAGCTGTTTTTT. It codes for CASSLESSGGTGELFF.

The V and J genes are TRBV6-1 and TRBJ1-4; 9 bases match TRBD1. CDR1 MNHNS and CDR2 SASEGT come from the germline V gene. This CDR3 has 16 amino acids. V lost 3 bases to trimming and J lost 1 base; unmatched junction nucleotides: 3. The DNA for the CDR3 is TGTGCCAGCAGTGATATGGGACAGGGAACTAATGAAAAACTGTTTTTT. Its translation: CASSDMGQGTNEKLFF.

This rearrangement joins TRBV19 to TRBJ2-1; TRBD2 agrees at 8 bases. The junction had 10 bases not matched to a gene; V was cut back by 5 bases and J by 7 bases. This CDR3 has 15 residues. The V gene's germline CDR1 is LNHDA and CDR2 SQIVND (reference sequence). The CDR3 DNA reads TGTGCCAGTAGTTCAAGCGGGAGATCCAATAATGAGCAGTTCTTC. Residues: CASSSSGRSNNEQFF.

This chain links TRBV2 with TRBJ2-1, with D possibly being TRBD1 or TRBD2 (6 bases each). CDR1 is SNHLY and CDR2 is FYNNEI in the germline V gene. This CDR3 contains 16 residues. Between the trimmed V and J ends, which lost 4 bases and 8 bases, there was a span of 21 bases. DNA of the CDR3: TGTGCCAGCAGTGCAACCGGGGGCCAGCGGAGGCATGAGCAGTTCTTC. Its protein product is CASSATGGQRRHEQFF.

This chain uses TRBV29-1 with TRBJ1-2; possible D gene TRBD1, 6 bases. The length of the CDR3 is 14 residues. V dropped 1 base and J dropped 1 base, with 10 bases sitting between them. The germline V gene encodes CDR1 SQVTM and CDR2 ANQGSEA. The CDR3 DNA sequence: TGCAGCGTTGAAGCAGGGGCACGTAACTATGGCTACACCTTC. Translation gives CSVEAGARNYGYTF.